What follows are 11 T cell receptor beta chains derived from one specimen sequenced in a study of blood T cell repertoires in COVID-19. Generated by immunoSEQ multiplex PCR, the TCRdb table keeps only in-frame clones and is missing some. The repertoire holds 130,000 to 150,000 clones, with roughly nine tenths as singletons. The sequenced sample was peripheral blood. These receptors were taken from a woman in her sixties with active COVID-19.

The CDR3 DNA sequence: TGTGCCAGCGGGGGGGGGACACCGAAAGCTTTCTTT. Translation gives CASGGGTPKAFF. The chain is built from TRBV28 and TRBJ1-1; D is possibly TRBD1 (6 bases). CDR1 and CDR2 from the germline V gene are MDHEN and SYDVKM. Trimming cost V 8 bases and J 9 bases, with 16 bases left between them. CDR3 length equals 12 residues.

This clone is a singleton in its sample. This chain links TRBV29-1 with TRBJ2-3; the match to TRBD2 covers 10 bases. V lost 8 bases to trimming and J lost 2 bases; unmatched junction nucleotides: 19. CDR3 length: 18 residues. Looked up from germline, CDR1 is SQVTM and CDR2 is ANQGSEA. The CDR3: CSTYRLLAGPENTDTQYF. CDR3 sequence (DNA): TGCAGCACCTACAGGTTACTAGCGGGACCCGAAAACACAGATACGCAGTATTTT.

In nucleotides, the CDR3 is TGTGCCAGCAGCCCAGGGACAGGGGGCTATGGCTACACCTTC. The encoded protein is CASSPGTGGYGYTF. The chain couples TRBV3-1 (or the pseudogene TRBV3-2) to TRBJ1-2, with 11 bases matching TRBD1. The V segment lost 4 bases and the J segment 4 bases; nucleotides outside the gene matches: 2. The CDR3 consists of 14 residues. Per germline, CDR1 LGHDT and CDR2 YNNKEL (reference sequence).

J is TRBJ2-1 and V is TRBV7-6; tentatively, D is TRBD1 (6 bases). Germline V gene lookup returns CDR1 SGHVS and CDR2 FNYEAQ. The ends were cut back, 5 bases at V and 10 bases at J, with 27 bases in the middle. This CDR3 is 17 amino acids long. CDR3 coding DNA: TGTGCCAGCAGCGTCATACAGGGCGTCGAACACACAGGGGAGCAGTTCTTC. Translation: CASSVIQGVEHTGEQFF.

The chain couples TRBV3-1 (or the pseudogene TRBV3-2) to TRBJ2-2; 10 bases are a match to TRBD1. Germline assignment: CDR1 LGHDT and CDR2 YNNKEL (reference sequence). There are 16 residues in the CDR3. The V and J ends lost 4 bases and 5 bases, in that order; junction bases with no gene match: 7. CDR3 loop: CASSPGGTGDTGELFF. The DNA for the CDR3 is TGTGCCAGCAGCCCCGGGGGGACAGGGGATACCGGGGAGCTGTTTTTT.

The V gene is TRBV14, the J gene TRBJ1-3; unclear D gene. The germline CDR1 and CDR2 sequences are SGHDN and FVKESK. V lost 3 bases, J lost 0 bases, and 12 bases lay in between. The CDR3 consists of 16 residues. The CDR3 region has the DNA TGTGCCAGCAGCCATCCCGGTGGTGACTCTGGAAACACCATATATTTT. This sequence encodes CASSHPGGDSGNTIYF.

The chain joins TRBV11-2 to TRBJ2-5, with 7 positions matching TRBD1. The CDR3 loop spans 13 amino acids. Trimming at V came to 7 bases and at J to 5 bases, leaving 7 bases not matched to a gene. The germline CDR1 and CDR2 sequences are SGHAT and FQNNGV. The CDR3 is CASTPYRGETQYF. The CDR3 nucleotides are TGTGCCAGCACCCCGTACAGGGGTGAGACCCAGTACTTC.

The chain uses TRBV4-2 and TRBJ1-3; D perhaps matches TRBD1 (5 bases). V was pared by 3 bases and J by 2 bases, with 14 bases between. The CDR3 contains 16 residues. The germline V gene encodes CDR1 LGHNA and CDR2 YNFKEQ. For the CDR3, the DNA is TGTGCCAGCAGCCAGGGCCAGGGAGGGACTGGAAACACCATATATTTT. As protein: CASSQGQGGTGNTIYF.

The J gene is TRBJ2-5, the V gene TRBV28, with D tentatively TRBD2 (6 bases). The V end lost 6 bases, the J end lost 4 bases, and 12 bases lay between the germline ends. Germline V lookup: CDR1 MDHEN, CDR2 SYDVKM. The CDR3 loop spans 13 amino acids. In nucleotides, the CDR3 is TGTGCCAGCAGCCTAGCGCGGGGAGAGACCCAGTACTTC. Residues: CASSLARGETQYF.

The chain uses TRBV6-4 and TRBJ2-2; 7 positions match TRBD2. The J segment lost 8 bases and the V segment lost 11 bases, leaving 8 bases of the junction unmatched. CDR1 MRHNA and CDR2 SNTAGT come from the germline V gene. CDR3 length: 12 residues. The CDR3 DNA follows: TGTGCCGTCCGGGGGGAGACAGGGGAGCTGTTTTTT. Encoded protein: CAVRGETGELFF.

V gene TRBV5-1 combines with J gene TRBJ2-2; 15 bases are a match to TRBD2. V lost 4 bases and J lost 5; bases outside the gene matches: 6. CDR3 length equals 17 residues. Germline V gene lookup returns CDR1 SGHRS and CDR2 YFSETQ. The CDR3 coding sequence is TGCGCCAGCAGCAAGGGACTAGCGGGAGGAAGGACCGGGGAGCTGTTTTTT. Its translation is CASSKGLAGGRTGELFF.